What follows describes a single TCR beta chain. Its antigen is unidentified. The source of the sample is a study of CD8+ T cells in alopecia areata. Study overall: Patients took tofacitinib for 6 to 18 months, followed by 6 drug-free months. The authors scored treated patients' severity by affected scalp percentage. Study-level results: Among the 100 top clones, expanded CD8+ clones, like scalp clonality, were significantly decreased by tofacitinib.

V gave up 3 bases and J gave up 4 bases; unmatched junction bases: 3. The CDR3 is made up of 12 amino acids. Germline CDR1 and CDR2: GTSNPN and SVGIG (reference sequence). Extraction of RNA preceded its reverse transcription into cDNA, which served as the sequencing template. The assay was immunoSEQ multiplex PCR, and TCRdb's table has in-frame clones only and misses some. Here the sample spans around 270,000 clones, roughly 64% being singletons. As to treatment: oral pan-JAK inhibitor, 5-10 mg twice daily. This receptor was obtained from a human donor with alopecia areata. The chain has TRBV30 and TRBJ2-7; TRBD1 matches at 7 bases. This material consisted of CD4+ T cells sorted from blood, taken at week 24, from a patient treated with tofacitinib. The CDR3 loop reads CAWRNRGYEQYF. In DNA form, the CDR3 reads TGTGCCTGGAGGAACAGGGGTTACGAGCAGTACTTC.